A selection of T cell receptor beta chains follows, all from one sample in a study of shared clonotypes between healthy human individuals. Measured with immunoSEQ multiplex PCR; TCRdb has only the in-frame clones, and not every one. The sample consists of about 1,900,000 clones, roughly 95% of them appearing once. Sequencing was performed on naive CD8+ T cells sorted from blood. These receptors all stem from a man aged 18 to 29 in good health. The CDR3 runs from the conserved cysteine through the conserved F or W. Each record gives: D gene, V gene, J gene, clone size, CDR3 protein, CDR3 DNA. The D gene is left open where the match is weak. Only part of the rows carry a size: once, few, many, or a class if the clone is expanded.

TRBD2	TRBV7-9	TRBJ2-3	.	CASSSGLVAQYF	TGTGCCAGCAGCTCTGGACTAGTGGCGCAGTATTTT
.	TRBV27	TRBJ1-1	.	CASSLGQEAFF	TGTGCCAGCAGTTTGGGACAAGAAGCTTTCTTT
TRBD1	TRBV7-2	TRBJ1-2	.	CASSFRQGADGYTF	TGTGCCAGCAGCTTCCGACAGGGGGCGGATGGCTACACCTTC
TRBD2	TRBV7-2	TRBJ2-1	.	CASGRGGLAEYNEQFF	TGTGCCAGCGGCCGGGGTGGGCTAGCGGAGTACAATGAGCAGTTCTTC
.	TRBV5-4	TRBJ1-2	.	CASSVDTSNYGYTF	TGTGCCAGCAGCGTGGACACTTCTAACTATGGCTACACCTTC
.	TRBV9	TRBJ1-5	.	CASSVEGGYQPQHF	TGTGCCAGCAGCGTAGAAGGGGGTTATCAGCCCCAGCATTTT
.	TRBV25-1	TRBJ2-1	.	CASSDLRGSYNEQFF	TGTGCCAGCAGTGACTTGCGGGGCTCCTACAATGAGCAGTTCTTC
.	TRBV5-6	TRBJ2-3	.	CASSFSAGTLTDTQYF	TGTGCCAGCAGCTTTTCAGCCGGGACACTCACAGATACGCAGTATTTT
TRBD2	TRBV27	TRBJ2-7	.	CASSSLEVAGFYEQYF	TGTGCCAGCAGTTCCCTTGAGGTAGCGGGGTTCTACGAGCAGTACTTC
TRBD1	TRBV6-5	TRBJ2-5	.	CASSFTGASETQYF	TGTGCCAGCAGTTTTACAGGGGCTTCCGAGACCCAGTACTTC
.	TRBV6-5	TRBJ1-1	.	CASSTAGRNTEAFF	TGTGCCAGCAGCACCGCGGGGAGGAACACTGAAGCTTTCTTT
.	TRBV25-1	TRBJ2-3	.	CASSAGRLDTQYF	TGTGCCAGCAGTGCGGGCAGACTCGATACGCAGTATTTT
TRBD1	TRBV6-5	TRBJ2-5	.	CASSYSGGAGGTQYF	TGTGCCAGCAGTTACTCAGGGGGCGCGGGCGGGACCCAGTACTTC
.	TRBV7-2	TRBJ1-1	.	CASSIFDGDTEAFF	TGTGCCAGCAGCATCTTTGACGGTGACACTGAAGCTTTCTTT
.	TRBV21-1	TRBJ1-6	.	CASSKRSRGLYNSPLHF	TGTGCCAGCAGCAAAAGGTCGAGGGGTTTATATAATTCACCCCTCCACTTT
TRBD1	TRBV9	TRBJ1-4	.	CASSVSGGATNEKLFF	TGTGCCAGCAGCGTCTCAGGGGGCGCAACTAATGAAAAACTGTTTTTT
.	TRBV5-4	TRBJ1-1	.	CASSLAFATEAFF	TGTGCCAGCAGCTTGGCTTTTGCCACTGAAGCTTTCTTT
.	TRBV29-1	TRBJ2-1	once	CSVEDLGNNEQFF	TGCAGCGTTGAAGATTTGGGAAACAATGAGCAGTTCTTC
.	TRBV7-9	TRBJ1-2	.	CASSHVLGLYGYTF	TGTGCCAGCAGCCACGTGCTGGGACTTTATGGCTACACCTTC
.	TRBV4-1	TRBJ2-5	.	CASSLLGLETQYF	TGCGCCAGCAGCCTCCTCGGGTTGGAGACCCAGTACTTC
.	TRBV4-1	TRBJ2-5	.	CASSQVGPTQETQYF	TGCGCCAGCAGCCAAGTTGGGCCGACCCAAGAGACCCAGTACTTC
.	TRBV9	TRBJ2-2	.	CASSVDTYTGELFF	TGTGCCAGCAGCGTAGACACTTACACCGGGGAGCTGTTTTTT
TRBD2	TRBV5-5	TRBJ2-5	.	CASSLSLAVAQYF	TGTGCCAGCAGCTTGTCACTAGCGGTAGCCCAGTACTTC
.	TRBV6-1	TRBJ1-2	once	CASVKGWYDYGYTF	TGTGCCAGCGTTAAGGGGTGGTACGACTATGGCTACACCTTC
.	TRBV12-2	TRBJ2-4	.	CASRSGVLPRLAKNIQYF	TGTGCAAGTCGCTCGGGGGTTCTACCCCGTTTAGCCAAAAACATTCAGTACTTC
.	TRBV6-5	TRBJ1-6	.	CASSSSGASPLHF	TGTGCCAGCAGTTCGTCAGGGGCTTCACCCCTCCACTTT
.	TRBV5-1	TRBJ2-1	.	CASSSDLTYGQFF	TGCGCCAGCAGCTCTGACTTAACCTACGGGCAGTTCTTC
.	TRBV9	TRBJ2-3	.	CASSVTGASTDTQYF	TGTGCCAGCAGCGTAACGGGGGCTAGCACAGATACGCAGTATTTT
.	TRBV6-6	TRBJ1-5	few	CASSSDQPQHF	TGTGCCAGCAGTTCAGATCAGCCCCAGCATTTT
.	TRBV5-4	TRBJ2-2	once	CASIQTPQGANTGELFF	TGTGCCAGCATCCAAACTCCGCAGGGAGCGAACACCGGGGAGCTGTTTTTT
.	TRBV7-9	TRBJ1-1	.	CASSLVGQMNTEAFF	TGTGCCAGCAGCTTAGTGGGACAAATGAACACTGAAGCTTTCTTT
.	TRBV14	TRBJ2-3	.	CASSQVQSNTQYF	TGTGCCAGCAGCCAAGTTCAAAGTAATACGCAGTATTTT
.	TRBV5-1	TRBJ2-5	few	CASSLGWQETQYF	TGCGCCAGCAGCTTGGGGTGGCAAGAGACCCAGTACTTC
TRBD1	TRBV7-6	TRBJ2-7	.	CASSYLTGEVSYEQYF	TGTGCCAGCAGCTACCTGACAGGGGAGGTCTCCTACGAGCAGTACTTC
.	TRBV30	TRBJ1-1	.	CAWSLLGPEAFF	TGTGCCTGGAGTCTCCTCGGCCCAGAAGCTTTCTTT
TRBD2	TRBV19	TRBJ2-1	.	CASSPRTSGRKDEQFF	TGTGCCAGTAGTCCGCGGACTAGCGGGAGGAAGGATGAGCAGTTCTTC
TRBD1	TRBV4-2	TRBJ1-6	once	CASSQEGTGTSNSPLHF	TGTGCCAGCAGCCAAGAAGGGACAGGGACTAGTAATTCACCCCTCCACTTT
.	TRBV19	TRBJ1-5	.	CASSTDGPVSNQPQHF	TGTGCCAGTAGTACTGACGGACCGGTTAGCAATCAGCCCCAGCATTTT
TRBD1	TRBV7-2	TRBJ1-2	once	CASSLVGQGLNYGYTF	TGTGCCAGCAGCTTAGTTGGACAGGGGCTTAACTATGGCTACACCTTC
.	TRBV11-1	TRBJ2-7	.	CASSSAVTYEQYF	TGTGCCAGCAGCTCGGCGGTAACCTACGAGCAGTACTTC
.	TRBV2	TRBJ1-2	.	CASNGIDTNYGYTF	TGTGCCAGCAACGGGATAGATACTAACTATGGCTACACCTTC
.	TRBV4-1	TRBJ2-1	.	CASSQSGSSYNGQFF	TGCGCCAGCAGCCAAAGTGGGAGCTCCTACAATGGGCAGTTCTTC
.	TRBV5-1	TRBJ2-5	.	CASSLGRTYFQETQYF	TGCGCCAGCAGCTTGGGGCGGACATACTTCCAAGAGACCCAGTACTTC
TRBD1	TRBV27	TRBJ1-1	.	CASSLSGTGNTEAFF	TGTGCCAGCAGTTTATCTGGGACAGGGAACACTGAAGCTTTCTTT
.	TRBV14	TRBJ2-7	.	CASCPGGYEQYF	TGTGCCAGCTGCCCCGGAGGCTACGAGCAGTACTTC
TRBD2	TRBV4-3	TRBJ2-1	.	CASSHTSGRGNEQFF	TGCGCCAGCAGCCATACTAGCGGGAGAGGTAATGAGCAGTTCTTC
.	TRBV12-2	TRBJ2-7	.	CASRQTSGSPYEQYF	TGTGCAAGTCGCCAGACGAGCGGGAGCCCCTACGAGCAGTACTTC
.	TRBV19	TRBJ1-5	.	CASSIDLEQPQHF	TGTGCCAGTAGTATAGATCTAGAACAGCCCCAGCATTTT
TRBD1	TRBV27	TRBJ1-2	.	CASSLTSLAGGFYGYTF	TGTGCCAGCAGTTTAACGAGTTTGGCAGGGGGCTTCTATGGCTACACCTTC
.	TRBV27	TRBJ2-3	.	CASSLVGVRGTDTQYF	TGTGCCAGCAGCCTAGTAGGGGTGCGGGGCACAGATACGCAGTATTTT
.	TRBV7-8	TRBJ2-7	few	CASTQLRASYEQYF	TGTGCCAGCACCCAGCTGCGCGCTTCCTACGAGCAGTACTTC
.	TRBV27	TRBJ2-7	.	CASSLSRGDIGFEKQYF	TGTGCCAGCAGTTTGTCAAGGGGGGACATAGGGTTCGAGAAGCAGTACTTC
.	TRBV30	TRBJ2-5	.	CAWSGGNETQYF	TGTGCCTGGAGTGGAGGGAACGAGACCCAGTACTTC
.	TRBV5-6	TRBJ2-7	once	CASSPSSVYEQYF	TGTGCCAGCAGCCCCTCGTCGGTGTACGAGCAGTACTTC
.	TRBV10-2	TRBJ1-1	.	CASSEIITEAFF	TGCGCCAGCAGTGAAATCATCACGGAAGCTTTCTTT